The sequence of this TCR beta chain was determined in a study of blood T cell repertoires in COVID-19. The CDR3 sequence is 16 residues long. Germline V gives CDR1 SGHDT, CDR2 YYEEEE. Germline trimming cut 4 bases from V and 0 bases from J; bases unmatched to any gene: 8. Method: immunoSEQ multiplex PCR; TCRdb's copy keeps in-frame clones and lacks some. The sample lists about 91,000 clones, about 91% occurring once. Material for sequencing was peripheral blood. This rearrangement joins TRBV5-6 to TRBJ1-1, with 8 bases fitting TRBD1. This TCR derives from a woman aged 70-85 years with acute or convalescent COVID-19. The CDR3 region has the DNA TGTGCCAGCAGCGGAGGGACAGGTAAAATGAACACTGAAGCTTTCTTT. It yields the protein CASSGGTGKMNTEAFF. Looking up the rest from reference TRBV5-6 and TRBJ1-1 gives the full variable domain: DAGVTQSPTHLIKTRGQQVTLRCSPKSGHDTVSWYQQALGQGPQFIFQYYEEEERQRGNFPDRFSGHQFPNYSSELNVNALLLGDSALYLCASSGGTGKMNTEAFFGQGTRLTVV.